This TCR beta chain emerged from a study of CD8 T cells in Susac syndrome. The controls were healthy donors who were matched for age and sex. Negative isolation was applied to CD8+ and CD4+ T cells, and FACS enrichment was applied to TEMRA cells. The CDR3 runs 16 residues. V lost 3 bases and J lost 4, with 18 bases in between. CDR1 is SGHRS and CDR2 is YFSETQ in the germline V gene. This clonotype has only one observation. Reverse transcription of roughly 0.45 to 1 ug RNA was performed with random hexamers. immunoSEQ multiplex PCR amplified TCR beta CDR3 across 54 Vbeta, 13 Jbeta. TCRdb recomputed calls from the immunoSEQ multiplex PCR reads with MiXCR, one row per CDR3 protein. This repertoire shows 90,000 or so distinct CDR3 sequences, over 80% found once; its top ten account for 0.25% to 0.4%.

The rearrangement uses TRBV5-1 and TRBJ2-3, with a tentative D call TRBD1 (5 bases). This sequence was found in a human donor in good health. The specimen was CD8+ T cells from PBMCs. The CDR3 bases are TGCGCCAGCAGCTCTAGGGGCGATTGGCTGGCAGATACGCAGTATTTT. Translating it yields CASSSRGDWLADTQYF. The full variable domain, its missing parts supplied by reference TRBV5-1 and TRBJ2-3, is KAGVTQTPRYLIKTRGQQVTLSCSPISGHRSVSWYQQTPGQGLQFLFEYFSETQRNKGNFPGRFSGRQFSNSRSEMNVSTLELGDSALYLCASSSRGDWLADTQYFGPGTRLTVL.